This TCR beta chain was captured by sequencing in a study of T cells in Graves' hyperthyroidism and ophthalmopathy. Notes on the study in general: Most thyroid-expanded clonotypes above 0.001 were also found in blood. Before onset, by a median of about six months, the model predicted ophthalmopathy.

For ophthalmopathy patients, the Clinical Activity Score was at least 3 and the NOSPECS grade at least 4; duration was under 3 months. Amplified TCR beta CDR3 regions came from RNA transcripts. Initially, a first-round RT-PCR of the TCR CDR3 employed the HTBI primer set. TCRdb re-called the multiplex PCR reads with MiXCR, one entry per CDR3 protein. This table has 250,000 to 300,000 distinct CDR3 sequences, over 15% appearing once. Trimming stripped 4 bases from V and 0 bases from J, with 11 bases between. Germline assignment: CDR1 SGHRS and CDR2 YFSETQ. The CDR3 is 15 residues long. This clonotype was detected only a few times. What it binds is not known.

What was sequenced was blood. The sequence derives from a woman aged 60-75 years with Graves' ophthalmopathy. The gene calls are TRBV5-1 and TRBJ1-5; D is ambiguous. In DNA, the CDR3 is TGCGCCAGCAGCCCCGGCTTCCCTAGCAATCAGCCCCAGCATTTT. Its protein product is CASSPGFPSNQPQHF.